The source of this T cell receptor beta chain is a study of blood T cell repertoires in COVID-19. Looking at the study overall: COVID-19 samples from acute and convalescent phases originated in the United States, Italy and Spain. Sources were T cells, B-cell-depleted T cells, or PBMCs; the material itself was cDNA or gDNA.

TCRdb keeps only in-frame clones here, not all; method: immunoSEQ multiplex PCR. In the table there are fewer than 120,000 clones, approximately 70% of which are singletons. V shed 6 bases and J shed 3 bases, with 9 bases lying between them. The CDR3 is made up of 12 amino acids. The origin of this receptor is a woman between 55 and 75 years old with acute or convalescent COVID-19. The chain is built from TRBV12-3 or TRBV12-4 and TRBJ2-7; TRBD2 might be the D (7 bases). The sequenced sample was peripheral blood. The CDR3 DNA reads TGTGCCAGCAGAGGGGGGGTCTACGAGCAGTACTTC. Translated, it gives CASRGGVYEQYF.